The source of this TCR beta chain is a study of T-cell memory formation after mild COVID-19 (dated by TCRdb to about 2021). Study-level background: TCR sequence clusters from the two donors were largely donor specific. Two young, previously healthy adult volunteers made up the cohort, one male and one female. T-cell clones expanding and contracting after mild COVID-19 in two donors were tracked by longitudinal TCRalpha and TCRbeta repertoire sequencing. Overall study results and their limits: Only two mild cases were covered in the study, and larger cohorts including severe cases with pre-infection samples were considered necessary. The second-wave clones that peaked on day 37 were not confirmed to be SARS-CoV-2 specific. Contracting CD4+ clones appeared mostly in the CM and EM memory subsets, whereas CD8+ clones were enriched in EMRA. Clones that contracted from day 15 to 85 showed balanced CD4/CD8 phenotypes, whereas a second wave of clones that expanded from day 15 to 37 leaned towards CD4+. Some responding clones were detected in pre-infection memory, which suggested that pre-existing cross-reactive memory T cells had joined the SARS-CoV-2 response.

For sequencing, an Illumina NovaSeq 6000 was employed. TCRalpha and TCRbeta cDNA libraries were constructed by 5'RACE with constant-segment primers, with sample barcodes and unique molecular identifiers being introduced. Trizol reagent was used to extract RNA from every sample. Amplification of the libraries took two PCR steps, and the second step added a second sample barcode plus Illumina TruSeq adapters. The libraries were sequenced on an Illumina NovaSeq using 2 x 150 bp paired-end reads. In the source study's methods: The reads were demultiplexed and collapsed into UMI-guided consensus sequences using migec v1.2.7. Using mixcr v2.1.11, UMI consensuses were aligned to TRA and TRB V and J templates and then assembled into clonotypes. Clonotypes were classified as expanded or contracted when called significant by both edgeR and NoisET, with noise models trained on biological replicates. For edgeR calls, the cutoffs were a false discovery rate-adjusted p below 0.01 and a log2 fold-change threshold of 1. PCA with hierarchical clustering of max-normalized trajectories of the 1000 most abundant clonotypes was used as exploratory dynamics analysis. The CD4 or CD8 phenotype of responding clones was assigned using the separately sequenced CD4+ and CD8+ repertoires. TCRdb cleaned the public reads at Q25 with fastp, built clones with MiXCR and kept in-frame beta chains. Each CDR3 protein appears once, grouped with its most common genes and DNA. TCRdb, rather than the study authors, made the V and J calls. The sample has about 280,000 distinct CDR3 sequences on record, 8.2% of them singletons. The leading ten clones occupy 22% of the sample.

Notes on this clonotype: Its cognate antigen has yet to be identified. The record has no base qualities; no much larger clone is one base away.

V gives up 3 bases and J gives up 3 bases, and the segment between their germline ends measures 21 bases. From cysteine to phenylalanine, the CDR3 is 17 amino acids long. The DNA shown is the 51-base CDR3, in frame from base 1. Ficoll-Paque density gradient centrifugation was the method used to isolate PBMCs. This clonotype was sampled from a man between 18 and 35 years old who had mild COVID-19 (a few samples of this study predate the infection). The sample titles of this study are shuffled in the database, so cell type and time point are left out; the donor was told from shared clones. The receptor chain draws on TRBV12-3 or TRBV12-4 and TRBJ2-7, with TRBD2 as a weak D call on 7 bases. Sequencing was carried out using PBMCs or a T cell subset sorted from them (not recorded which). The nucleotide sequence reads TGTGCCAGCAGTTTGACAGGAGGGGGGGGTGGAATCTACGAGCAGTACTTC. It encodes CASSLTGGGGGIYEQYF.